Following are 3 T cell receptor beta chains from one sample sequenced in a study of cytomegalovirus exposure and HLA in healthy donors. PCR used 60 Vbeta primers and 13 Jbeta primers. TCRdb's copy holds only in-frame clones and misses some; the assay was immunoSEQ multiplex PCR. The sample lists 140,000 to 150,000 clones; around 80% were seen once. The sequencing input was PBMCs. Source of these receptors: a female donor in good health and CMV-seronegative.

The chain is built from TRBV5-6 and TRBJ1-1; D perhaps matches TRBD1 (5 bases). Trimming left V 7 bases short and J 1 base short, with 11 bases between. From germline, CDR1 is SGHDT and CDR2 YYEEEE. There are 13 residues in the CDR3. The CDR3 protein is CASHRLGNTEAFF. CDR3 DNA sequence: TGTGCCAGCCACAGGCTGGGGAACACTGAAGCTTTCTTT.

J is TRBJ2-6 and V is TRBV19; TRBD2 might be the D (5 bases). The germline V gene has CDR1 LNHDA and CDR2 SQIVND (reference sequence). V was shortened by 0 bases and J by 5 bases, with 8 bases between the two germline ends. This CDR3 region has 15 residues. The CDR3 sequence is CASSIERRRANVLTF. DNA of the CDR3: TGTGCCAGTAGTATAGAAAGGAGGAGGGCCAACGTCCTGACTTTC.

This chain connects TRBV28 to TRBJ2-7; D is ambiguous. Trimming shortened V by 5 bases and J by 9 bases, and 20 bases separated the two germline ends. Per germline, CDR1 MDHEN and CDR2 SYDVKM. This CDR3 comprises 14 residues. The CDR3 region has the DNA TGTGCCAGCAGTAATAGCCCCCCCGCCCGCGGGCAGTACTTC. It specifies CASSNSPPARGQYF.